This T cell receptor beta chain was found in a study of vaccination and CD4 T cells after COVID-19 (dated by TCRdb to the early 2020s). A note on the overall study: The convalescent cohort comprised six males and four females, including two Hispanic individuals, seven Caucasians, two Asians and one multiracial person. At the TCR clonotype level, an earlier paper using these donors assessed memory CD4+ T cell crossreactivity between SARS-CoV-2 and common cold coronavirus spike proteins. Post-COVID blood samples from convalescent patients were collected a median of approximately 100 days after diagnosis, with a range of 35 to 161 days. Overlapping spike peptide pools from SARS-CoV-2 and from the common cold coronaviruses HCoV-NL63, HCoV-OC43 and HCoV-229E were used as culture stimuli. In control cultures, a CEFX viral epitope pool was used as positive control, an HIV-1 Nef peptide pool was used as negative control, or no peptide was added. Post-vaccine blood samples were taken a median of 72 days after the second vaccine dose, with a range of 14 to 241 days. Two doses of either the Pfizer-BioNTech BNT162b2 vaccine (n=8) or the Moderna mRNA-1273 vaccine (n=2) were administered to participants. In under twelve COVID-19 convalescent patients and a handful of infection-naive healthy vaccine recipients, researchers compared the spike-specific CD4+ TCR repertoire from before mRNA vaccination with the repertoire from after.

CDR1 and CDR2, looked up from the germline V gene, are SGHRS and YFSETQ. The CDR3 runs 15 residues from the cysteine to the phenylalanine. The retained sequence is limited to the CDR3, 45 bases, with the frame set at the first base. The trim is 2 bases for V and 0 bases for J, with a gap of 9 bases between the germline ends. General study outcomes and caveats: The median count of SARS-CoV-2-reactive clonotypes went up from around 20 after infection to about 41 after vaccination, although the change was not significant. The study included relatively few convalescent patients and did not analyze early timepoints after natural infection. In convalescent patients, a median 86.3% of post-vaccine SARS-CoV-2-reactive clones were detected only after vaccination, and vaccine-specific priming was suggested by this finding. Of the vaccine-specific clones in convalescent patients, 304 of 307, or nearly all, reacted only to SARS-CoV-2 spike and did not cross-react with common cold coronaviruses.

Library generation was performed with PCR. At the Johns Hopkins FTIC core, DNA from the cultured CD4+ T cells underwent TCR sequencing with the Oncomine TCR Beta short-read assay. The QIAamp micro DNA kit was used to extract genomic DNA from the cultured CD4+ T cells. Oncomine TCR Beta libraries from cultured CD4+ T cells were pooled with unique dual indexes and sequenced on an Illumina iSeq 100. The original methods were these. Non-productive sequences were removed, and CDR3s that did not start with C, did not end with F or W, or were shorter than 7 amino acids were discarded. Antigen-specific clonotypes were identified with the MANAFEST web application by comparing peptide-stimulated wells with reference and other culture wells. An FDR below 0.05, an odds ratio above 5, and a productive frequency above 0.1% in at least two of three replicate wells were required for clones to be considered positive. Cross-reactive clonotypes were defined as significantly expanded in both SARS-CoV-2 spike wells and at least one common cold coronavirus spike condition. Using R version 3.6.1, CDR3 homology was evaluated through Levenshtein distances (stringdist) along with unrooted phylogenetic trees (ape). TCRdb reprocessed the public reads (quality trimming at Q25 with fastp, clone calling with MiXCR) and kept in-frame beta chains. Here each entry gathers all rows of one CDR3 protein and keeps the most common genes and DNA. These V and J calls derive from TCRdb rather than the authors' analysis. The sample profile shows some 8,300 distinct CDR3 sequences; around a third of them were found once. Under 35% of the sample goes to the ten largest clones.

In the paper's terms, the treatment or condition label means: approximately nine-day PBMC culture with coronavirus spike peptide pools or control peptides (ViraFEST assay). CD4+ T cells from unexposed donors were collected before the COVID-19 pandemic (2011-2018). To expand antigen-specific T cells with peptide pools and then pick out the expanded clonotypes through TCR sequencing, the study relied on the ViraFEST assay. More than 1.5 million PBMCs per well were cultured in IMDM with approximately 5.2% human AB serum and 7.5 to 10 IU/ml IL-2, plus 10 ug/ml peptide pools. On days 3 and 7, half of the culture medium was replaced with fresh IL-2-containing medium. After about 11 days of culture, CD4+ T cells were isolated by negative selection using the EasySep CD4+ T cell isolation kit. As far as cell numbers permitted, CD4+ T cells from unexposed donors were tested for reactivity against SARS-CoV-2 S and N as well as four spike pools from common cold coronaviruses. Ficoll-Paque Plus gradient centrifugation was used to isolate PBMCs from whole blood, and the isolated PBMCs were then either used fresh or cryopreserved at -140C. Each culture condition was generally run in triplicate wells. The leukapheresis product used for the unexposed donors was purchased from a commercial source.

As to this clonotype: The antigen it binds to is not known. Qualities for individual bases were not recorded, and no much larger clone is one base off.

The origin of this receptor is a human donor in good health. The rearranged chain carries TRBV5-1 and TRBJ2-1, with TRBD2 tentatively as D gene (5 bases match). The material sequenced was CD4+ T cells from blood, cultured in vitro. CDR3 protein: CASSLAASSYNEQFF. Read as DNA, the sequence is TGCGCCAGCAGCTTAGCGGCTAGCTCCTACAATGAGCAGTTCTTC.